Presented here are 6 T cell receptor beta chains from one specimen sequenced in a study of T-cell memory formation after mild COVID-19. TCRdb passed the 5' RACE reads through MiXCR, listing each CDR3 protein once. The table includes roughly 620,000 distinct CDR3 sequences, more than 15% detected once. Sequencing was performed on PBMCs or a T cell subset sorted from them (not recorded which). The receptors were gathered from an adult woman who had mild COVID-19 (a few samples of this study predate the infection). Cell type and time point are not known.

The rearrangement links TRBV9 to TRBJ2-2; TRBD1 agrees at 8 bases. J lost 3 bases, V lost 0 bases, and 4 bases had no gene match. This CDR3 is built from 16 residues. In germline, CDR1 is SGDLS, CDR2 YYNGEE. CDR3 nucleotide sequence: TGTGCCAGCAGCGTAGGGCAGGGGGCGTACACCGGGGAGCTGTTTTTT. Translated, it gives CASSVGQGAYTGELFF.

The chain combines TRBV29-1 with TRBJ2-3, with D tentatively TRBD1 (6 bases). In germline, CDR1 is SQVTM, CDR2 ANQGSEA. The ends were cut back, 4 bases at V and 3 bases at J, with 11 bases in the middle. CDR3 length: 13 residues. CDR3 nucleotides: TGCAGCGTTGCTCCCACAGGGACAGATACGCAGTATTTT. This encodes CSVAPTGTDTQYF.

The CDR3 loop is CASSQEAVASGNTIYF. As DNA, the CDR3 is TGCGCCAGCAGCCAAGAGGCCGTAGCCTCTGGAAACACCATATATTTT. The chain joins TRBV4-3 to TRBJ1-3; D is uncertain. Per germline, CDR1 LGHNA and CDR2 YSLEER. With 0 bases removed from V and 0 bases from J, the gap between germline ends came to 9 bases. The CDR3 totals 16 residues.

The rearrangement uses TRBV27 and TRBJ2-5, with 15 bases identical to TRBD2. This CDR3 region has 17 residues. Germline assignment: CDR1 MNHEY and CDR2 SMNVEV (reference sequence). The ends lost 2 bases at V and 13 bases at J; junction bases unmatched: 14. The CDR3 DNA reads TGTGCCAGCAGTTTAGACCCTCCGGGACTAGCGGGAGGTGTGGCGTACTTC. Its protein product is CASSLDPPGLAGGVAYF.

The DNA for the CDR3 is TGCGCCAGCAGCCTTAGGCCAGGGGCCGGGACTGAAGCTTTCTTT. Encoded protein: CASSLRPGAGTEAFF. The chain employs TRBV5-1 and TRBJ1-1, with D perhaps TRBD1 (6 bases). Per germline, CDR1 SGHRS and CDR2 YFSETQ. The CDR3 length is 15 residues. The V gene lost 4 bases and the J gene lost 5 bases, with 18 bases spanning the gap.

This clonotype was seen a handful of times. This chain links TRBV10-3 with TRBJ2-1; TRBD2 matches at 8 bases. Germline V CDR1 and CDR2: ENHRY, SYGVKD. V shed 5 bases, J shed 8 bases, and the junction held 17 bases outside the gene matches. The CDR3 is 17 amino acids. CDR3 residues: CAISSPSGGGIQYEQFF. For the CDR3, the DNA is TGTGCCATCAGTAGTCCGTCCGGCGGGGGGATACAATATGAGCAGTTCTTC.